These 25 T cell receptor beta chains were sequenced from one sample in a study of shared clonotypes between healthy human individuals. Repertoires were generated with immunoSEQ multiplex PCR, while TCRdb's copy carries only in-frame clones and drops some. This sample has some 2,100,000 clones; almost 96% occur once, and the top ten carry 0.1% to 0.15%. Sequenced sample: naive CD4+ T cells sorted from blood. Subset indicated: CD45RA+ positively selected. The source of these receptors is a man in his late teens or twenties in good health.

The chain couples TRBV2 to TRBJ2-1; 8 positions match TRBD1. The V segment lost 6 bases and the J segment 5 bases; nucleotides outside the gene matches: 6. Germline-derived CDR1 and CDR2 are SNHLY and FYNNEI. This CDR3 comprises 14 residues. In DNA, the CDR3 is TGTGCCAGCAGCGACGGACAGGGAGACAATGAGCAGTTCTTC. This codes for CASSDGQGDNEQFF.

The rearrangement links TRBV21-1 to TRBJ2-6; the table's D gene call, TRBD2, was not cross checked with the DNA. TRBV21-1 is an annotated pseudogene. This CDR3 is 18 amino acids long. The CDR3 DNA is TGTGCCAGCACGGAGAAGCGGGTTTCCCACTCTGGGGCCAACGTCCTGACTTTC. Translated, it gives CASTEKRVSHSGANVLTF.

This sequence joins TRBV5-1 and TRBJ1-4, with TRBD1 as a possible D gene (5 bases). V gave up 6 bases and J gave up 13 bases, with 28 bases separating them. CDR3 size: 16 residues. CDR1 SGHRS and CDR2 YFSETQ come from the germline V gene. The CDR3, as DNA: TGCGCCAGCACCCCGTCTCCCGGGGGGGGAGAGGAGAGACTGTTTTTT. Amino acids: CASTPSPGGGEERLFF.

The count of this clone is one. The chain employs TRBV7-2 and TRBJ1-3; no clear D. CDR1 and CDR2 (germline): SGHTA, FQGNSA. Trimming took off 5 bases at V and 0 bases at J, with 8 bases between the two ends. This CDR3 comprises 14 residues. The CDR3 protein is CASSPQISGNTIYF. In DNA form, the CDR3 reads TGTGCCAGCAGCCCACAAATCTCTGGAAACACCATATATTTT.

About this clone: In the same sample, other DNA sequences code for this CDR3. The rearrangement links TRBV7-2 to TRBJ2-7, with D perhaps TRBD2 (6 bases). Germline CDR1 SGHTA, CDR2 FQGNSA. The CDR3 consists of 14 residues. Trimming removed 0 bases at V and 2 bases at J, with 8 bases between. The chain's CDR3 is CASSLAGGTYEQYF. In DNA form, the CDR3 reads TGTGCCAGCAGCTTAGCGGGAGGTACCTACGAGCAGTACTTC. The full variable domain, its missing parts supplied by reference TRBV7-2 and TRBJ2-7, is GAGVSQSPSNKVTEKGKDVELRCDPISGHTALYWYRQSLGQGLEFLIYFQGNSAPDKSGLPSDRFSAERTGGSVSTLTIQRTQQEDSAVYLCASSLAGGTYEQYFGPGTRLTVT.

The rearrangement joins TRBV2 to TRBJ2-3, with D unresolved. Between the trimmed V and J ends, which lost 4 bases and 0 bases, there was a span of 11 bases. The CDR3 length is 15 residues. In germline, CDR1 is SNHLY, CDR2 FYNNEI. CDR3 protein: CASSGQQSSTDTQYF. In DNA, the CDR3 is TGTGCCAGCAGTGGGCAACAATCTAGCACAGATACGCAGTATTTT.

The V and J genes are TRBV6-1 and TRBJ1-1, with D maybe TRBD1 (6 bases). The CDR3 has 14 amino acids. In germline, CDR1 is MNHNS, CDR2 SASEGT. Trimming took off 5 bases at V and 1 base at J, with 11 bases between the two ends. The CDR3 region has the DNA TGTGCCAGCAGTACGGGACACACGAACACTGAAGCTTTCTTT. The encoded protein is CASSTGHTNTEAFF.

The chain couples TRBV6-5 to TRBJ1-2; no firm D call. CDR3 size: 14 residues. V gave up 5 bases and J gave up 3 bases, with 13 bases separating them. The V gene's germline CDR1 is MNHEY and CDR2 SVGAGI. In nucleotides, the CDR3 is TGTGCCAGCAGTCAAGGATGGGCTGACTATGGCTACACCTTC. It specifies CASSQGWADYGYTF.

The V call is TRBV4-3, the J call TRBJ1-3; D is undetermined. The CDR3 runs to 13 residues. V lost 0 bases and J 8 bases, leaving 8 bases between the germline ends. Germline V CDR1 and CDR2: LGHNA, YSLEER. The CDR3 here is CASSQEGWDTIYF. Here the CDR3 DNA reads TGCGCCAGCAGCCAAGAAGGTTGGGACACCATATATTTT.

CDR3 nucleotides: TGTGCCAGCAGCTCGGGACGGGCGGGCACCGGGGAGCTGTTTTTT. This gives the protein CASSSGRAGTGELFF. The chain couples TRBV7-3 to TRBJ2-2; D possibly uses TRBD1 or TRBD2 (5 bases each). This CDR3 contains 15 residues. The germline V gene has CDR1 SGHTA and CDR2 FQGTGA. Trimming removed 4 bases at V and 4 bases at J, with 13 bases between. Full variable domain (missing parts from reference TRBV7-3 and TRBJ2-2): GAGVSQTPSNKVTEKGKYVELRCDPISGHTALYWYRQSLGQGPEFLIYFQGTGAADDSGLPNDRFFAVRPEGSVSTLKIQRTERGDSAVYLCASSSGRAGTGELFFGEGSRLTVL.

The chain has TRBV18 and TRBJ1-4; possibly TRBD1 for D (5 bases). Germline V gene data show CDR1 as KGHSH and CDR2 as LQKENI. Trimming stripped 3 bases from V and 10 bases from J, with 6 bases between. The CDR3 consists of 11 residues. This CDR3 is CASSPDRKLFF. The CDR3 nucleotides are TGTGCCAGCTCACCCGACAGAAAACTGTTTTTT.

V usage is TRBV5-1 and J usage is TRBJ2-1; D is unresolved. Between the trimmed V and J ends, which lost 1 base and 4 bases, there was a span of 12 bases. CDR1 SGHRS and CDR2 YFSETQ come from the germline V gene. The length of the CDR3 is 15 residues. CDR3 in DNA: TGCGCCAGCAGCTTGACAGATACCTTTTACAATGAGCAGTTCTTC. It encodes CASSLTDTFYNEQFF.

The V and J genes are TRBV7-9 and TRBJ2-3; D is undetermined. Germline CDR1 is SEHNR and CDR2 is FQNEAQ (reference sequence). V lost 3 bases to trimming and J lost 9 bases, with 13 bases between them. The CDR3 is 13 amino acids. CDR3: CASSFVGERTQYF. DNA for the CDR3: TGTGCCAGCAGCTTCGTGGGCGAGCGAACGCAGTATTTT.

This clone was detected only a few times. The rearrangement joins TRBV15 to TRBJ1-6; D is undetermined. CDR1 is LNHNV and CDR2 is YYDKDF in the germline V gene (reference sequence). The ends were cut back, 8 bases at V and 5 bases at J, with 13 bases in the middle. This CDR3 is built from 14 residues. The CDR3 loop is CATSVRPDNSPLHF. Written as DNA, the CDR3 is TGTGCCACCTCGGTGAGACCCGATAATTCACCCCTCCACTTT.

This chain connects TRBV5-6 to TRBJ1-5, with D unclear. Looked up from germline, CDR1 is SGHDT and CDR2 is YYEEEE. V dropped 0 bases and J dropped 8 bases, with 9 bases sitting between them. CDR3 length: 13 residues. The CDR3 DNA reads TGTGCCAGCAGCTTGGGCCAACTCAAGCCCCAGCATTTT. This gives the protein CASSLGQLKPQHF.

The rearrangement uses TRBV18 and TRBJ2-7; D gene ambiguous. Trimming took 0 bases from V and 7 from J, leaving 7 bases between them. The CDR3 spans 12 residues. Germline CDR1 KGHSH, CDR2 LQKENI. The chain's CDR3 is CASSPPSREQYF. The CDR3 DNA follows: TGTGCCAGCTCACCACCCTCGCGAGAGCAGTACTTC.

Only one count was recorded for this clone. CDR3 residues: CASSYSSVRGTDTQYF. The CDR3 DNA is TGTGCCAGCAGTTACTCGAGTGTAAGGGGCACAGATACGCAGTATTTT. The rearrangement joins TRBV6-5 to TRBJ2-3; D uncertain. Germline CDR1 and CDR2: MNHEY and SVGAGI. The germline V and J ends were trimmed by 0 bases and 1 base, with 11 bases remaining between them. The CDR3 consists of 16 residues.

On this clone: Distinct nucleotide sequences in the sample also encode this CDR3. The CDR3 bases are TGTGCCAGCAGCCCTGGACAGGGAAATTCACCCCTCCACTTT. This codes for CASSPGQGNSPLHF. The chain joins TRBV5-6 to TRBJ1-6, with 8 bases identical to TRBD1. The CDR3 runs to 14 residues. The V segment lost 4 bases and the J segment 7 bases; nucleotides outside the gene matches: 4. Germline values: CDR1 SGHDT, CDR2 YYEEEE. Supplemented by reference TRBV5-6 and TRBJ1-6, the full variable domain reads DAGVTQSPTHLIKTRGQQVTLRCSPKSGHDTVSWYQQALGQGPQFIFQYYEEEERQRGNFPDRFSGHQFPNYSSELNVNALLLGDSALYLCASSPGQGNSPLHFGNGTRLTVT.

The rearrangement joins TRBV10-3 to TRBJ1-5; a weak D match, TRBD1 (5 bases). CDR1 is ENHRY and CDR2 is SYGVKD in the germline V gene. The V gene lost 4 bases and the J gene lost 4 bases, with 17 bases spanning the gap. This CDR3 is built from 16 residues. Here the CDR3 reads CAISGVRQPGNQPQHF. CDR3 bases: TGTGCCATCAGTGGGGTCAGGCAGCCAGGGAATCAGCCCCAGCATTTT.

The V and J genes are TRBV6-5 and TRBJ1-6; perhaps TRBD1 as D (5 bases). The V end lost 8 bases, the J end lost 7 bases, and 15 bases lay between the germline ends. Germline CDR1 MNHEY, CDR2 SVGAGI. The CDR3 consists of 14 residues. The CDR3 DNA reads as TGTGCCAGCGGTCCTGGGGGGGGGAATTCACCCCTCCACTTT. Protein: CASGPGGGNSPLHF.

The V gene is TRBV6-1, the J gene TRBJ1-1; possibly TRBD1 for D (5 bases). Germline lookup yields CDR1 MNHNS and CDR2 SASEGT. The V end lost 6 bases, the J end lost 0 bases, and 14 bases lay between the germline ends. The CDR3 loop spans 15 amino acids. The CDR3 spells CASRKTGTVNTEAFF. The CDR3 DNA reads as TGTGCCAGCAGAAAAACCGGGACGGTGAACACTGAAGCTTTCTTT.

The chain is built from TRBV14 and TRBJ1-2; perhaps TRBD1 as D (5 bases). V lost 0 bases to trimming and J lost 3 bases, with 11 bases between them. The CDR3 totals 15 residues. Germline lookup yields CDR1 SGHDN and CDR2 FVKESK. DNA of the CDR3: TGTGCCAGCAGCCAAGAGGGTGGGGGAGACTATGGCTACACCTTC. Residues: CASSQEGGGDYGYTF.

The chain uses TRBV7-9 and TRBJ1-1; the D gene is possibly TRBD1 (6 bases). Trimming left V 1 base short and J 1 base short, with 10 bases between. The germline V gene encodes CDR1 SEHNR and CDR2 FQNEAQ (reference sequence). The CDR3 totals 15 residues. CDR3 amino acids: CASSLVGQQNTEAFF. CDR3 in DNA: TGTGCCAGCAGCTTAGTCGGACAGCAGAACACTGAAGCTTTCTTT.

This clone occurred once. The rearrangement joins TRBV10-3 to TRBJ1-5, with D uncertain. The CDR3 is 13 residues long. V lost 5 bases and J 3 bases, leaving 8 bases between the germline ends. CDR1 and CDR2 from the germline V gene are ENHRY and SYGVKD. The CDR3 region has the DNA TGTGCCATCAGTTCAGGTTTCAATCAGCCCCAGCATTTT. The encoded protein is CAISSGFNQPQHF.

As for this clone: Other DNA sequences within the sample encode an identical CDR3. The chain recombines TRBV5-1 with TRBJ2-3; D gene unclear. This CDR3 region has 15 residues. Germline loops: CDR1 SGHRS, CDR2 YFSETQ. V lost 0 bases and J lost 0, with 8 bases in between. CDR3 residues: CASSLGPSSTDTQYF. The CDR3 coding sequence is TGCGCCAGCAGCTTGGGTCCGTCTAGCACAGATACGCAGTATTTT. Full variable domain (missing parts from reference TRBV5-1 and TRBJ2-3): KAGVTQTPRYLIKTRGQQVTLSCSPISGHRSVSWYQQTPGQGLQFLFEYFSETQRNKGNFPGRFSGRQFSNSRSEMNVSTLELGDSALYLCASSLGPSSTDTQYFGPGTRLTVL.